These 10 T cell receptor beta chains came from one sample sequenced in a study of shared clonotypes between healthy human individuals. Naive CD8 isolation took CD45RO-negative cells positively selected for CCR7 and excluded terminally differentiated effector memory CD45RA+ cells. Assay: immunoSEQ multiplex PCR; the TCRdb copy retains only in-frame clones and omits some. The sample has about 700,000 clones; about 90% are singletons. What was sequenced was naive CD8+ T cells sorted from blood. The source of these receptors is a man aged 25-45 years in good health.

J is TRBJ1-2 and V is TRBV6-5; weak D call: TRBD1 (5 bases). The length of the CDR3 is 12 residues. The V gene's germline CDR1 is MNHEY and CDR2 SVGAGI. V gave up 8 bases and J gave up 2 bases, with 9 bases separating them. The CDR3 DNA follows: TGTGCCAGCGGGGCAGGGAACTATGGCTACACCTTC. This codes for CASGAGNYGYTF.

V gene TRBV12-5 combines with J gene TRBJ1-1, with a possible D match to TRBD1 (5 bases). The CDR3 is 13 residues long. V was pared by 3 bases and J by 4 bases, with 9 bases between. Germline CDR1 and CDR2: LGHNT and FRNRAP. DNA of the CDR3: TGTGCTAGTGGTTTAGGGGCAGCCACTGAAGCTTTCTTT. The encoded protein is CASGLGAATEAFF.

This clone was seen once. The chain links TRBV29-1 to TRBJ1-3, with D uncertain. Looked up from germline, CDR1 is SQVTM and CDR2 is ANQGSEA. V was clipped by 4 bases and J by 0 bases, with 13 bases between them. The CDR3 consists of 15 residues. DNA for the CDR3: TGCAGCGTTGGGGCAAGGTCGGACTCTGGAAACACCATATATTTT. Translating it yields CSVGARSDSGNTIYF.

The J gene is TRBJ2-1, the V gene TRBV11-3; 10 nucleotides line up with TRBD2. Germline V gene sequence: CDR1 SGHNT, CDR2 YENEEA. The CDR3 is made up of 15 amino acids. J lost 9 bases, V lost 5 bases, and 10 bases had no gene match. CDR3 coding DNA: TGTGCCAGCAGCCCCCGACTAGCGGGTTTCTCTGAGCAGTTCTTC. Translated, it gives CASSPRLAGFSEQFF.

This chain uses TRBV10-2 with TRBJ2-7, with a possible D match to TRBD1 (5 bases). This CDR3 has 13 amino acids. Germline-derived CDR1 and CDR2 are WSHSY and SAAADI. The V end lost 3 bases, the J end lost 4 bases, and 10 bases lay between the germline ends. The CDR3 loop reads CASSDAGAYEQYF. CDR3 sequence (DNA): TGCGCCAGCAGTGATGCTGGGGCATACGAGCAGTACTTC.

Of note for this clone: The sample carries other DNA sequences with the same CDR3. The J gene is TRBJ1-1, the V gene TRBV18, with TRBD1 identical over 8 bases. The CDR3 runs to 18 residues. J was trimmed by 6 bases and V by 3 bases; bases with no gene match: 18. The germline V gene encodes CDR1 KGHSH and CDR2 LQKENI. CDR3 nucleotide sequence: TGTGCCAGCTCACCGTTTCAAGGGCAGGGGGCTGTCGTCCCTGAAGCTTTCTTT. Its translation: CASSPFQGQGAVVPEAFF.

The DNA of the CDR3 is TGTGCCACCAGCAGAGTACCGGGGAACACTGAAGCTTTCTTT. Protein product: CATSRVPGNTEAFF. The gene calls are TRBV15 and TRBJ1-1, with D unresolved. CDR1 is LNHNV, CDR2 YYDKDF, per germline (reference sequence). The CDR3 totals 14 residues. V lost 1 base to trimming and J lost 1 base, with 7 bases between them.

This clone was seen a few times. This sample also contains other DNA sequences that code for the same CDR3. This chain connects TRBV29-1 to TRBJ2-7; TRBD1 is a possible D gene (6 bases). V was clipped by 3 bases and J by 3 bases, with 9 bases between them. Germline CDR1 and CDR2: SQVTM and ANQGSEA. The CDR3 is 12 amino acids. The CDR3 DNA reads TGCAGCGTTGAGGGCAGGGGCTACGAGCAGTACTTC. Protein product: CSVEGRGYEQYF.

The genes are TRBV5-6 and TRBJ2-1; D possibly matches TRBD1 or TRBD2 (6 bases each). Germline V gene sequence: CDR1 SGHDT, CDR2 YYEEEE. This CDR3 region has 13 residues. V lost 4 bases and J lost 12, with 17 bases in between. CDR3 sequence (DNA): TGTGCCAGCAGCCCAGGCTCGGGGGCACTGCAGTTCTTC. Its translation is CASSPGSGALQFF.

To note about this clone: The sample carries other DNA sequences with the same CDR3. V usage is TRBV9 and J usage is TRBJ2-7; 8 bases are shared with TRBD1. CDR3 length equals 14 residues. Trimming took 2 bases from V and 2 from J; bases not matched to a gene: 3. Germline loops: CDR1 SGDLS, CDR2 YYNGEE. The CDR3 region is CASSVGTGAYEQYF. CDR3 DNA sequence: TGTGCCAGCAGCGTCGGGACAGGAGCCTACGAGCAGTACTTC. The variable domain in full, completed from reference TRBV9 and TRBJ2-7, reads DSGVTQTPKHLITATGQRVTLRCSPRSGDLSVYWYQQSLDQGLQFLIQYYNGEERAKGNILERFSAQQFPDLHSELNLSSLELGDSALYFCASSVGTGAYEQYFGPGTRLTVT.